A selection of T cell receptor beta chains follows, all from one sample in a study of human T cells and chemical hapten exposure. TCRdb called the RACE reads again in MiXCR, with one record for every CDR3 protein. The sample has approximately 60,000 distinct CDR3 sequences, approximately 10% seen once. The source was whole blood, collected in connection with sensitization to the hapten diphenylcyclopropenone (DPC). The receptors originated from a woman aged 25 to 39 with alopecia areata. Some clones in this sample may be carry-over from other donors' samples. The CDR3 runs from the conserved cysteine through the conserved F or W. A D gene is named only where the DNA matches it firmly. A clone size is listed for some rows: how often the clone was seen (once, few, many), or a class if it is expanded.

>NA|TRBV6-5|17|TRBJ1-1|many
CASKSPKGFLLDTEAFF
TGTGCCAGCAAGTCCCCCAAGGGGTTTCTTTTGGACACTGAAGCTTTCTTT
>TRBD1|TRBV4-3|16|TRBJ1-1|NA
CASSRVTGTGNTEAFF
TGCGCCAGCAGCCGAGTCACCGGGACAGGAAACACTGAAGCTTTCTTT
>TRBD2|TRBV7-2|15|TRBJ2-1|few
CASSSGLAGVDEQFF
TGTGCCAGCAGCTCGGGACTAGCGGGAGTGGATGAGCAGTTCTTC
>TRBD2|TRBV20-1|13|TRBJ2-7|NA
CSARHSGSYEQYF
TGCAGTGCTAGACATAGCGGGAGCTACGAGCAGTACTTC
>TRBD1|TRBV4-2|16|TRBJ1-6|few
CASSQGRGDYNSPLHF
TGTGCCAGCAGCCAAGGCAGGGGGGATTATAATTCACCCCTCCACTTT
>NA|TRBV5-1|14|TRBJ1-4|few
CASSEVARGEKLFF
TGCGCCAGCAGCGAGGTCGCTAGAGGTGAAAAACTGTTTTTT
>NA|TRBV20-1|12|TRBJ1-3|many
CSAPASGNTIYF
TGCAGTGCTCCGGCCTCTGGAAACACCATATATTTT
>TRBD2|TRBV12-3/TRBV12-4|15|TRBJ2-3|few
CASSHTSVVGDTQYF
TGTGCCAGCAGTCATACTAGCGTCGTGGGGGATACGCAGTATTTT
>TRBD1|TRBV5-1|13|TRBJ1-1|many
CASRPGQGTEAFF
TGCGCCAGCAGACCCGGACAGGGGACTGAAGCTTTCTTT
>NA|TRBV5-1|14|TRBJ1-1|few
CASTKDGENTEAFF
TGCGCCAGCACGAAAGACGGAGAGAACACTGAAGCTTTCTTT
>NA|TRBV20-1|13|TRBJ2-5|NA
CSARWQGQETQYF
TGCAGTGCTAGATGGCAGGGCCAAGAGACCCAGTACTTC
>NA|TRBV7-3|10|TRBJ1-5|NA
CASHRRAQHF
TGTGCCAGCCACCGTCGGGCCCAGCATTTT
>NA|TRBV7-9|8|TRBJ2-1|few
CASSLIFF
TGTGCCAGCAGCTTAATATTCTTC
>TRBD2|TRBV11-2|18|TRBJ2-3|NA
CASSLSRTSPGGTDTQYF
TGTGCCAGCAGCTTATCCCGGACTAGCCCGGGGGGCACAGATACGCAGTATTTT
>NA|TRBV9|10|TRBJ1-2|many
CASSGHGYTF
TGTGCCAGCAGCGGCCATGGCTACACCTTC
>NA|TRBV23-1|15|TRBJ2-7|NA
CASSQSRASAYEQYF
TGCGCCAGCAGTCAATCCAGGGCCAGTGCCTACGAGCAGTACTTC
>NA|TRBV7-8|18|TRBJ2-3|many
CASSLAVTVGGRTHTQYF
TGTGCCAGCAGCTTAGCGGTAACGGTGGGCGGCCGCACACATACGCAGTATTTT
>NA|TRBV5-1|13|TRBJ1-1|many
CASRGGTNTEAFF
TGCGCCAGCCGAGGGGGGACGAACACTGAAGCTTTCTTT
>NA|TRBV4-1|15|TRBJ1-1|many
CASSQDRGPNTEAFF
TGCGCCAGCAGCCAAGACCGGGGCCCGAACACTGAAGCTTTCTTT
>TRBD2|TRBV29-1|12|TRBJ2-3|many
CSAGLDRDTQYF
TGCAGCGCCGGACTAGACAGAGATACGCAGTATTTT
>NA|TRBV5-8|14|TRBJ2-4|NA
CASSLGQAKNIQYF
TGTGCCAGCAGCTTGGGTCAAGCCAAAAACATTCAGTACTTC
>NA|TRBV29-1|14|TRBJ2-5|NA
CSVESEGVRGTQYF
TGCAGCGTTGAATCTGAGGGAGTTCGTGGGACCCAGTACTTC
>TRBD2|TRBV20-1|14|TRBJ2-3|NA
CSARLRGGTYTQYF
TGCAGTGCTAGGCTGCGGGGGGGAACCTATACGCAGTATTTT
>TRBD1|TRBV6-5|15|TRBJ1-6|few
CASSYGDRDNSPLHF
TGTGCCAGCAGTTACGGGGACAGGGATAATTCACCCCTCCACTTT
>NA|TRBV3-1|14|TRBJ2-2|few
CASSQDRHTGELFF
TGTGCCAGCAGCCAAGACCGTCACACCGGGGAGCTGTTTTTT
>TRBD2|TRBV7-6|15|TRBJ2-7|many
CASSAIAAGGSEQYF
TGTGCCAGCAGCGCCATAGCAGCGGGAGGGAGCGAGCAGTACTTC
>TRBD1|TRBV27|16|TRBJ2-2|NA
CASSTDRGGITGELFF
TGTGCCAGCAGCACGGACAGGGGTGGTATAACCGGGGAGCTGTTTTTT
>TRBD2|TRBV20-1|15|TRBJ2-7|NA
CSARSGGNRSYEQYF
TGCAGTGCTAGAAGCGGGGGGAATCGGTCCTACGAGCAGTACTTC
>NA|TRBV4-3|15|TRBJ2-7|many
CASSQGAGLSYEQYF
TGCGCCAGCAGCCAAGGGGCAGGACTCTCCTACGAGCAGTACTTC
>TRBD2|TRBV20-1|13|TRBJ2-7|few
CSADRGGPYEQYF
TGCAGTGCGGACCGCGGGGGTCCCTACGAGCAGTACTTC
>NA|TRBV5-4|15|TRBJ2-3|many
CASSLPGIATDTQYF
TGTGCCAGCAGCCTGCCAGGGATCGCCACAGATACGCAGTATTTT
>NA|TRBV7-9|13|TRBJ1-2|few
CASSEGPNYGYTF
TGTGCCAGCAGCGAGGGCCCGAACTATGGCTACACCTTC
>NA|TRBV5-1|14|TRBJ1-1|many
CASSLEGSNTEAFF
TGCGCCAGCAGCTTGGAGGGTTCCAACACTGAAGCTTTCTTT
>TRBD1|TRBV11-2|15|TRBJ2-1|few
CASSASGTGASEQFF
TGTGCCAGCAGCGCTAGTGGGACAGGCGCGTCTGAGCAGTTCTTC
>NA|TRBV12-3/TRBV12-4|16|TRBJ1-6|few
CASSLALGATLSPLHF
TGTGCCAGCAGTTTAGCGCTCGGGGCTACCCTTTCACCCCTCCACTTT
>NA|TRBV28|13|TRBJ1-1|NA
CASSFYGNTEAFF
TGTGCCAGCAGTTTCTATGGCAACACTGAAGCTTTCTTT
>TRBD2|TRBV11-3|15|TRBJ2-1|NA
CASSSGRASYNEQFF
TGTGCCAGCAGTAGCGGGAGGGCCTCCTACAATGAGCAGTTCTTC
>NA|TRBV29-1|14|TRBJ1-2|many
CSVAPPGVTGGYTF
TGCAGCGTTGCCCCCCCGGGGGTGACTGGTGGCTACACCTTC
>NA|TRBV29-1|11|TRBJ2-1|many
CRGQYYNEQFF
TGCAGGGGGCAGTACTACAATGAGCAGTTCTTC
>NA|TRBV29-1|11|TRBJ1-1|NA
CSVVRLDEAFF
TGCAGCGTTGTGCGGCTGGATGAAGCTTTCTTT
>NA|TRBV2|14|TRBJ2-5|NA
CASSEAAVTETQYF
TGTGCCAGCAGTGAAGCGGCGGTAACAGAGACCCAGTACTTC
>NA|TRBV12-3/TRBV12-4|12|TRBJ1-2|NA
CASSLASGGYTF
TGTGCCAGCAGTTTAGCTTCTGGAGGCTACACCTTC